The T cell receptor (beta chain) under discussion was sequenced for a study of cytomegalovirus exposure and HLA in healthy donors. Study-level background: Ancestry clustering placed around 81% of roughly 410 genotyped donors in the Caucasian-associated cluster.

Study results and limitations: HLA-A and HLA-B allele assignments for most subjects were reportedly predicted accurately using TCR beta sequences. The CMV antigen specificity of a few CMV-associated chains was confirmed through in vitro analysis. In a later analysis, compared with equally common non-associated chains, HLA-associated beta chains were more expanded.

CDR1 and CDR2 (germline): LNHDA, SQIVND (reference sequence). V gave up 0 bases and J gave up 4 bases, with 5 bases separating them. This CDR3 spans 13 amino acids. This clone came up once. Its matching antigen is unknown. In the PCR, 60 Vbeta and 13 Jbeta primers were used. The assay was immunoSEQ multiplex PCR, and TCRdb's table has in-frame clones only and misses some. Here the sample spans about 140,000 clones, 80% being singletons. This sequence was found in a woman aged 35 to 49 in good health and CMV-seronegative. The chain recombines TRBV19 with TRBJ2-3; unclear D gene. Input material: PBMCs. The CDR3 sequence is CASSIEGADTQYF. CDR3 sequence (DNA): TGTGCCAGTAGTATAGAGGGCGCAGATACGCAGTATTTT.